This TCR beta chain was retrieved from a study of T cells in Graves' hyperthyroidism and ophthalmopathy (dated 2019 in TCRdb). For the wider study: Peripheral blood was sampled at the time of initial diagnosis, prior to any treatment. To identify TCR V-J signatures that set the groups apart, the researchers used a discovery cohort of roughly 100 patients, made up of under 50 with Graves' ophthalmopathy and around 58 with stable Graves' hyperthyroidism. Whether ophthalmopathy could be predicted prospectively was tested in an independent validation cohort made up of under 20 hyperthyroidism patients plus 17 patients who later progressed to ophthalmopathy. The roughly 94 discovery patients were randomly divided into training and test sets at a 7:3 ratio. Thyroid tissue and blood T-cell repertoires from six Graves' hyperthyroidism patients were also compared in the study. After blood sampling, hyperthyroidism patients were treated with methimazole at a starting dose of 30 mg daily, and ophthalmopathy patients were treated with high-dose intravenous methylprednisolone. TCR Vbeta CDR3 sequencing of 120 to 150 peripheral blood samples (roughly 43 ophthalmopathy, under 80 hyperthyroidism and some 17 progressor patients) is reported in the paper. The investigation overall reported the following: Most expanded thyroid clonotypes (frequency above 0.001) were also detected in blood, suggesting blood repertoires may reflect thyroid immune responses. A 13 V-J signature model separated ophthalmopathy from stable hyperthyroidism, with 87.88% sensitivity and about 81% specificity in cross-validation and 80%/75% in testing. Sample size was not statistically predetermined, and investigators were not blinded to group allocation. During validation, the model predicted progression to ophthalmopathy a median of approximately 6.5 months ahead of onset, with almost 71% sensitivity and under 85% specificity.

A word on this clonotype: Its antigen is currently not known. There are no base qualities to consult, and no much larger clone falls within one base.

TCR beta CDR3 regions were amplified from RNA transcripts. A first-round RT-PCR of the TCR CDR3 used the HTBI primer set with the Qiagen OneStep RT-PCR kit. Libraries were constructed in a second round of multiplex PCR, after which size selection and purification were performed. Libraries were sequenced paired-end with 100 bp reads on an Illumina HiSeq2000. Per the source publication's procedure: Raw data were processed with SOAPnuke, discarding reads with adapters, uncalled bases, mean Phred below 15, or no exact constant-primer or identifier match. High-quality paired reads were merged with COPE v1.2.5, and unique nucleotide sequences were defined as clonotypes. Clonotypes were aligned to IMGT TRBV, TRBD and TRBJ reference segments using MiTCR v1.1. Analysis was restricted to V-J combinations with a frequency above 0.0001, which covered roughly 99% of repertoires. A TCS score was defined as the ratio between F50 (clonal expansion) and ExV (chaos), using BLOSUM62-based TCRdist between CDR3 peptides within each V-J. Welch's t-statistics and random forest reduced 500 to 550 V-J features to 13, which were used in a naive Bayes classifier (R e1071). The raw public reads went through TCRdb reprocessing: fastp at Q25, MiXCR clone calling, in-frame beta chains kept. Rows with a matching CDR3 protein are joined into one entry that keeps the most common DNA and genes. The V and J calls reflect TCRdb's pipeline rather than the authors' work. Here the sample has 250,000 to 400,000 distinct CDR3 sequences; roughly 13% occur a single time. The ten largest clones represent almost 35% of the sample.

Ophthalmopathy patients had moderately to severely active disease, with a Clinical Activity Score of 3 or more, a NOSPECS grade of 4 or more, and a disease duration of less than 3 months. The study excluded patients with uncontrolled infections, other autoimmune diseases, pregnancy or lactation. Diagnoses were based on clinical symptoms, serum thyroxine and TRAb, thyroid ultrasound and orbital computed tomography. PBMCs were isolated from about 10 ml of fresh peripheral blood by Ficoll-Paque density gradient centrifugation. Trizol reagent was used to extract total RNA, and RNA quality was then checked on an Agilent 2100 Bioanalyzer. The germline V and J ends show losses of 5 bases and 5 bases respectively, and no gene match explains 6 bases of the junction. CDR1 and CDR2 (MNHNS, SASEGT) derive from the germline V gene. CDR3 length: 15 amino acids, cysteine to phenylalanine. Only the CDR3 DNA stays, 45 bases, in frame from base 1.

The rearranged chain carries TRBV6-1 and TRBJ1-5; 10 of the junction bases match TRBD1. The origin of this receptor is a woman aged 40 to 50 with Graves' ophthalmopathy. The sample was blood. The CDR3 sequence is CASSLGGQGYQPQHF. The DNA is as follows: TGTGCCAGCAGTTTGGGGGGACAGGGGTATCAGCCCCAGCATTTT.